This T cell receptor (beta chain) was captured in a study of blood T cell repertoires in COVID-19 (dated by TCRdb to between 2020 and 2021). In terms of the full investigation: The collaborator samples originated in the United States, Italy and Spain and spanned the acute and convalescent phases of COVID-19. Sample metadata almost always included a de-identified subject ID, COVID-19 status, age in years and sex. HLA class I and class II types, where available, came from metadata supplied by the sample provider rather than from assay-based typing. A freely available public database, intended as a resource for researchers studying the immune response to SARS-CoV-2, is where the repertoires were released. The dataset comprised deeply sampled blood TCRbeta repertoires from subjects exposed to, actively infected with, or recovered from COVID-19. The prospective study material was composed of cDNA or gDNA derived from T cells, B-cell-depleted T cells, or PBMCs. The samples were drawn from two sources: the first 160 participants of the ongoing ImmuneRACE study, and approximately 1,300 subjects contributed by 6 global collaborators.

What the research found in general, with its limitations: How much clinical and demographic metadata was included differed by source and by participant, and the metadata was provided uncurated.

CDR1 and CDR2 were assigned from the germline V gene as MGHRA and YSYEKL. The CDR3 numbers 15 residues from cysteine through phenylalanine. Only the CDR3 DNA is retained, 45 bases long and in frame from the first base. V trim: 4 bases; J trim: 4 bases; unmatched bases: 5. TCRbeta CDR3 regions were amplified from genomic DNA using the immunoSEQ Assay, a bias-controlled multiplex PCR. Per the authors' processing: Within the assay, amplification of reference gene primers was used to estimate how many nucleated cells each sample contained. Sequence reads were collapsed and filtered to measure the absolute abundance of every unique TCRbeta CDR3 rearrangement. Productive Simpson clonality was computed per sample as the square root of Simpson's diversity index over productive rearrangements. The clones in this table, taken by TCRdb from immuneACCESS, are in-frame only. Not every clone is retained; where verified, under half of the shortfall comes from an unresolved V gene, and the cause of the rest is unknown. V and J calls and clone size are given by that table; D and trimming were obtained from the DNA. The sample data list about 300,000 clones, and 70% to 90% of these were observed just once. Under 6.5% of the sample is held by the ten biggest clonotypes.

A word on this clone: No antigen is known for it. Base qualities are missing; no much larger clone stands one base away.

Enrolling through a virtual design, the prospective study's participants ranged in age from roughly 18 to 89 years and lived across roughly 23 United States geographic areas. In the prospective study, participants were assigned to cohorts based on the clinical history participants reported in a screening survey and a study questionnaire. For ImmuneRACE Cohort 3, a participant was defined as recovered based on two consecutive negative NP/OP PCR tests, clearance by a healthcare professional, or resolution of symptoms. Mobile phlebotomists in the prospective study collected whole blood, serum and a nasopharyngeal or oropharyngeal swab from every participant. Prospective study participants could optionally give additional blood draws and questionnaires over an approximately two-month period. Before DNA extraction, blood samples from the prospective study were shipped at room temperature or frozen.

Sequenced: PBMCs or T cells enriched from blood (not recorded which). The chain is encoded by TRBV4-1 joined to TRBJ2-2; a stretch of 8 junction bases matches TRBD2. The receptor was isolated from a woman aged 30 to 39 who had recovered from COVID-19. The CDR3 loop reads CASSPGGVGTGELFF. The DNA sequence is TGCGCCAGCAGCCCCGGGGGGGTAGGCACCGGGGAGCTGTTTTTT.